The sequence of this T cell receptor beta chain was determined in a study of blood T cells in healthy people across ages. Primed by a sample-barcoded 5' primer and a J-beta primer mix, a second PCR proceeded for roughly 7 to 12 cycles. Each CDR3 protein gets one entry after TCRdb re-called the 5' RACE reads with MiXCR. The table lists roughly 1.5 million distinct CDR3 sequences, approximately 43% of them singletons. Turning to this clonotype: Its target is unknown.

Trimming removed 5 bases from V and 4 bases from J; junction bases left unmatched: 6. From germline, CDR1 is MNHEY and CDR2 SMNVEV (reference sequence). This CDR3 has 15 residues. Overall study results and limits: Not knowing donor CMV status may have confounded expanded clonotype changes.

The TCR comes from a woman younger than 30 in good health. The V and J genes are TRBV27 and TRBJ2-7, with 12 positions matching TRBD2. Sequencing was performed on blood. In DNA form, the CDR3 reads TGTGCCAGCAGTAGACCTGGACTAGCGGGATACGAGCAGTACTTC. Its protein is CASSRPGLAGYEQYF.